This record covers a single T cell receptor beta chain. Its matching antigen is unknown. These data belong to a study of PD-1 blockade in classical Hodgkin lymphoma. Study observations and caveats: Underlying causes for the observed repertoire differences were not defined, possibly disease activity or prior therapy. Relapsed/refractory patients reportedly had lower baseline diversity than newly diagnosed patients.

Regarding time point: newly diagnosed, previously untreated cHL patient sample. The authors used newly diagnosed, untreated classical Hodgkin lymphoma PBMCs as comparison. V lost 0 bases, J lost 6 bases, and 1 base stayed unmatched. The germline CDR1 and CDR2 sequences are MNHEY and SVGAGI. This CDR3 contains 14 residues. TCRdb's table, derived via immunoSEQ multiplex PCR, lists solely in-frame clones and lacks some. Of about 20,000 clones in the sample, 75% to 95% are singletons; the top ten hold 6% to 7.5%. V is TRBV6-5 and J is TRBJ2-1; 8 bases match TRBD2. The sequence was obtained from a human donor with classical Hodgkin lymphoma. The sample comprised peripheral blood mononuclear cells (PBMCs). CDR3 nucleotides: TGTGCCAGCAGTTACTCCCGGGGGGGCAATGAGCAGTTCTTC. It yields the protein CASSYSRGGNEQFF.